These T cell receptor beta chains were read from a single sample in a study of T cell repertoires in cytomegalovirus infection. These receptors are not linked to any known antigen. Using its own MiXCR run on the reads, TCRdb lists one record per CDR3 protein. The sample contains roughly 990,000 distinct CDR3 sequences, approximately 31% of which appear only once. This specimen was cultured CD8+ T cells from PBMCs, taken from culture after CMV antigen stimulation. These receptors were taken from a human donor in good health (CMV status not recorded). Some clones in this sample may be carry-over from other donors' samples. Both conserved end residues are part of each CDR3. A D gene is named only where the DNA matches it firmly. The size of a clone is reported for some rows only, either as once, few or many, or as a class for expanded clones.

V gene: TRBV28; J gene: TRBJ2-5; clone size: few; D gene: TRBD2; CDR3 DNA: TGTGCCAGCAGTTCAGGACTAGCGGGGTCGACCCAGTACTTC; CDR3 protein: CASSSGLAGSTQYF
V gene: TRBV12-3/TRBV12-4; J gene: TRBJ2-1; clone size: .; D gene: .; CDR3 DNA: TGTGCCAGCAGCCCCGGGCTAGCGCGCATCGATGAGCAGTTCTTC; CDR3 protein: CASSPGLARIDEQFF
V gene: TRBV5-1; J gene: TRBJ2-6; clone size: .; D gene: .; CDR3 DNA: TGCGCCAGCAGCCCACTCCCAGGTTCTGGGGCCAACGTCCTGACTTTC; CDR3 protein: CASSPLPGSGANVLTF
V gene: TRBV12-3/TRBV12-4; J gene: TRBJ1-1; clone size: .; D gene: .; CDR3 DNA: TGTGCCAGCAGTCTTATGGGTCAAGAGCCTTTT; CDR3 protein: CASSLMGQEPF
V gene: TRBV6-4; J gene: TRBJ2-2; clone size: .; D gene: .; CDR3 DNA: TGTGCCAGCAGTCCGGGGGCAGCCGGGGAGCTGTTTTTT; CDR3 protein: CASSPGAAGELFF
V gene: TRBV25-1; J gene: TRBJ2-7; clone size: .; D gene: .; CDR3 DNA: TGTGCCAGCAGTGAATACGGAAGCGAGCAGTACTTC; CDR3 protein: CASSEYGSEQYF
V gene: TRBV6-6; J gene: TRBJ2-3; clone size: few; D gene: TRBD2; CDR3 DNA: TGTGCCAGCAGTCATATCTACGGGACTAGCCTAGGGGATACGCAGTATTTT; CDR3 protein: CASSHIYGTSLGDTQYF
V gene: TRBV28; J gene: TRBJ1-5; clone size: .; D gene: .; CDR3 DNA: TGTGCCAGCGGACCTTACAGGGCTAATCAGCCCCAGCATTTT; CDR3 protein: CASGPYRANQPQHF
V gene: TRBV7-2; J gene: TRBJ2-3; clone size: many; D gene: .; CDR3 DNA: TGTGCCAGCAGCTTAGGCCGGAGATCCACAGATACGCAGTATTTT; CDR3 protein: CASSLGRRSTDTQYF
V gene: TRBV4-1; J gene: TRBJ2-1; clone size: few; D gene: .; CDR3 DNA: TGCGCCAGCAGCCAAGATCCAGAGGCCGCCGCCCCTTACAATGAGCAGTTCTTC; CDR3 protein: CASSQDPEAAAPYNEQFF
V gene: TRBV19; J gene: TRBJ1-5; clone size: .; D gene: .; CDR3 DNA: TGTGCCAGTAGTCTGCCAACAGGGCTTAATCAGCCCCAGCATTTT; CDR3 protein: CASSLPTGLNQPQHF
V gene: TRBV7-6; J gene: TRBJ1-1; clone size: .; D gene: TRBD1; CDR3 DNA: TGTGCCAGCAGCCCACGGACAGGGTCGGACACTGAAGCTTTCTTT; CDR3 protein: CASSPRTGSDTEAFF
V gene: TRBV7-3; J gene: TRBJ2-1; clone size: .; D gene: TRBD1; CDR3 DNA: TGTGCCAGCAGCTTACAGGGGGCAGCCTACAATGAGCAGTTCTTC; CDR3 protein: CASSLQGAAYNEQFF
V gene: TRBV12-3/TRBV12-4; J gene: TRBJ1-5; clone size: .; D gene: .; CDR3 DNA: TGTGCCAGCACCAAGGGAGGGGGCAATCAGCCCCAGCATTTT; CDR3 protein: CASTKGGGNQPQHF
V gene: TRBV27; J gene: TRBJ1-5; clone size: .; D gene: .; CDR3 DNA: TGTGCCAGCAGTTTAGGGGGACCGAAGAGGAGCAATCAGCCCCAGCATTTT; CDR3 protein: CASSLGGPKRSNQPQHF
V gene: TRBV6-8; J gene: TRBJ2-5; clone size: few; D gene: TRBD1; CDR3 DNA: TGTGCCAGCAGTTTCTGGGGACAGGGTGGAGAGACCCAGTACTTC; CDR3 protein: CASSFWGQGGETQYF
V gene: TRBV7-2; J gene: TRBJ2-1; clone size: many; D gene: .; CDR3 DNA: TGTGCCAGCAGCTTAGTTTACGTTCATTACTCCTACAATGAGCAGTTCTTC; CDR3 protein: CASSLVYVHYSYNEQFF
V gene: TRBV7-6; J gene: TRBJ2-1; clone size: many; D gene: .; CDR3 DNA: TGTGCCAGCAGCCAATCCCGCGCAGGGAGCTCCTACAATGAGCAGTTCTTC; CDR3 protein: CASSQSRAGSSYNEQFF
V gene: TRBV11-2; J gene: TRBJ1-3; clone size: .; D gene: .; CDR3 DNA: TGTGCCAGCAGCTTGTGGGAAAGAAGTGGAAACACCATATATTTT; CDR3 protein: CASSLWERSGNTIYF
V gene: TRBV15; J gene: TRBJ1-3; clone size: few; D gene: .; CDR3 DNA: TGTGCCACCAGGGAGGTAGATTCTGGAAACACCATATATTTT; CDR3 protein: CATREVDSGNTIYF
V gene: TRBV14; J gene: TRBJ2-1; clone size: .; D gene: TRBD2; CDR3 DNA: TGTGCCAGCAGCCTAAAAGAGGCAGCGGGGGATTACAATGAGCAGTTCTTC; CDR3 protein: CASSLKEAAGDYNEQFF
V gene: TRBV19; J gene: TRBJ1-1; clone size: few; D gene: .; CDR3 DNA: TGTGCCAGTAGTTTCGCCCCGGGGGAGACTGAAGCTTTCTTT; CDR3 protein: CASSFAPGETEAFF
V gene: TRBV7-9; J gene: TRBJ2-1; clone size: many; D gene: TRBD2; CDR3 DNA: TGTGCCAGCAGCTTAGTATCTGCGTCCGGGACTAGCGGGGTAAGGACGGTCCCCTACAATGAGCAGTTCTTC; CDR3 protein: CASSLVSASGTSGVRTVPYNEQFF
V gene: TRBV5-4; J gene: TRBJ1-1; clone size: few; D gene: TRBD1; CDR3 DNA: TGTGCCAGCAGCTTGGGGGGGGTTTCGACAGGGGGATGGGGCACTGAAGCTTTCTTT; CDR3 protein: CASSLGGVSTGGWGTEAFF
V gene: TRBV7-9; J gene: TRBJ1-2; clone size: .; D gene: .; CDR3 DNA: TGTGCCAGCAGCTTGGGGAGGATCGACAAGCTTAACTATGGCTACACCTTC; CDR3 protein: CASSLGRIDKLNYGYTF
V gene: TRBV6-6; J gene: TRBJ2-3; clone size: .; D gene: TRBD2; CDR3 DNA: TGTGCCAGCAGTTTCCGGACTAGCGGGGGGATTCCAGATACGCAGTATTTT; CDR3 protein: CASSFRTSGGIPDTQYF
V gene: TRBV24-1; J gene: TRBJ2-2; clone size: .; D gene: TRBD1; CDR3 DNA: TGTGCCACCAGTGACCGTCGACAGGGGAACACCGGGGAGCTGTTTTTT; CDR3 protein: CATSDRRQGNTGELFF
V gene: TRBV4-2; J gene: TRBJ1-1; clone size: .; D gene: TRBD1; CDR3 DNA: TGTGCCAGCAGCCAAGTAGGGGGCCCCACTGAAGCTTTCTTT; CDR3 protein: CASSQVGGPTEAFF
V gene: TRBV7-6; J gene: TRBJ1-5; clone size: many; D gene: TRBD1; CDR3 DNA: TGTGCCAGCAGCTTAGCGGCGGGACAGCTTGAGCATTTT; CDR3 protein: CASSLAAGQLEHF
V gene: TRBV24-1; J gene: TRBJ2-2; clone size: .; D gene: .; CDR3 DNA: TGTGCCACCAGTGATCACAGGGCGACCGGGGAGCTGTTTTTT; CDR3 protein: CATSDHRATGELFF
V gene: TRBV7-2; J gene: TRBJ1-2; clone size: many; D gene: .; CDR3 DNA: TGTGCCAGCAGTGGGGACGGCAACTATGGCTACACCTTC; CDR3 protein: CASSGDGNYGYTF
V gene: TRBV7-2; J gene: TRBJ2-1; clone size: many; D gene: .; CDR3 DNA: TGTGCCAGCAGCCCTCCAGGGATCCCCTCCTACAATGAGCAGTTCTTC; CDR3 protein: CASSPPGIPSYNEQFF
V gene: TRBV12-3/TRBV12-4; J gene: TRBJ2-1; clone size: few; D gene: .; CDR3 DNA: TGTGCCAGCAGCCGACCCCGGAGGGGGGGTTACAATGAGCAGTTCTTC; CDR3 protein: CASSRPRRGGYNEQFF
V gene: TRBV6-2/TRBV6-3; J gene: TRBJ1-1; clone size: few; D gene: .; CDR3 DNA: TGTGCCAGCAGTTACCCTGGCTGGGTTGAAACTTTCTTT; CDR3 protein: CASSYPGWVETFF
V gene: TRBV19; J gene: TRBJ1-1; clone size: many; D gene: .; CDR3 DNA: TGTGCCACCAAGGGGAACACTGAAGCTTTCTTT; CDR3 protein: CATKGNTEAFF
V gene: TRBV6-2/TRBV6-3; J gene: TRBJ2-1; clone size: few; D gene: TRBD2; CDR3 DNA: TGTGCCAGCATCTACACGCTAGCGGGGGGGCTGAATGAGCAGTTCTTC; CDR3 protein: CASIYTLAGGLNEQFF
V gene: TRBV5-8; J gene: TRBJ1-1; clone size: .; D gene: TRBD1; CDR3 DNA: TGTGCCAGCAGCCAAAGTTGGGACAGGGGAGATACTGAAGCTTTCTTT; CDR3 protein: CASSQSWDRGDTEAFF
V gene: TRBV9; J gene: TRBJ1-1; clone size: .; D gene: .; CDR3 DNA: TGTGCCAGCGAAGGGTTGGAGGGCGGGGCAGCTTTCTTT; CDR3 protein: CASEGLEGGAAFF
V gene: TRBV27; J gene: TRBJ1-2; clone size: .; D gene: TRBD1; CDR3 DNA: TGTGCCAGCAGTCCTTACCTCGGACAGGGACTGGGAGGCTACACCTTC; CDR3 protein: CASSPYLGQGLGGYTF
V gene: TRBV9; J gene: TRBJ2-3; clone size: few; D gene: TRBD1; CDR3 DNA: TGTGCCAGCAGCGTAGTGGACAGGGGAGGGACAGATACGCAGTATTTT; CDR3 protein: CASSVVDRGGTDTQYF
V gene: TRBV10-3; J gene: TRBJ2-1; clone size: .; D gene: TRBD1; CDR3 DNA: TGTGCCATCAGGACAGGGGAAAATGAGCAGTTCTTC; CDR3 protein: CAIRTGENEQFF
V gene: TRBV6-1; J gene: TRBJ2-2; clone size: many; D gene: TRBD2; CDR3 DNA: TGTGCCAGCAGTTACAGCGGGGGCTTAAACACCGGGGAGCTGTTTTTT; CDR3 protein: CASSYSGGLNTGELFF
V gene: TRBV7-9; J gene: TRBJ2-1; clone size: .; D gene: .; CDR3 DNA: TGTGCCAGCAGCCCTAAGGGTAGCGCCTACAATGAGCAGTTCTTC; CDR3 protein: CASSPKGSAYNEQFF
V gene: TRBV14; J gene: TRBJ2-2; clone size: few; D gene: TRBD1; CDR3 DNA: TGTGCCAGCAGCCCAGCCTGGACAGGGGGTAACACCGGGGAGCTGTTTTTT; CDR3 protein: CASSPAWTGGNTGELFF
V gene: TRBV5-6; J gene: TRBJ2-5; clone size: few; D gene: TRBD2; CDR3 DNA: TGTGCCAGCAGCTTGGTAGGCACCCCGGGGGGGACCCAGTACTTC; CDR3 protein: CASSLVGTPGGTQYF
V gene: TRBV10-3; J gene: TRBJ2-1; clone size: few; D gene: TRBD1; CDR3 DNA: TGTGCCATAAGGACAGGGGGCGATGAGCAGTTCTTC; CDR3 protein: CAIRTGGDEQFF
V gene: TRBV27; J gene: TRBJ2-1; clone size: few; D gene: TRBD1; CDR3 DNA: TGTGCCAGCTCCCCCTCGACGGGACAGGTTGACAATGAGCAGTTCTTC; CDR3 protein: CASSPSTGQVDNEQFF
V gene: TRBV6-1; J gene: TRBJ2-3; clone size: .; D gene: .; CDR3 DNA: TGTGCCAGCAGTGAAGCGAGGCGGATTAGCACAGATACGCAGTATTTT; CDR3 protein: CASSEARRISTDTQYF
V gene: TRBV6-6; J gene: TRBJ1-1; clone size: .; D gene: .; CDR3 DNA: TGTGCCAGCAGTTACGTCCGGGGGACTGAAGCTTTCTTT; CDR3 protein: CASSYVRGTEAFF
V gene: TRBV12-3/TRBV12-4; J gene: TRBJ2-3; clone size: .; D gene: TRBD2; CDR3 DNA: TGTGCCAGCAGTTTACAAGCGGGGGGGTATTCTAGCACAGATACGCAGTATTTT; CDR3 protein: CASSLQAGGYSSTDTQYF
V gene: TRBV6-6; J gene: TRBJ2-1; clone size: .; D gene: .; CDR3 DNA: TGTGCCAGCAGCCCAAACGACCCCAGCTCCTACAATGAGCAGTTCTTC; CDR3 protein: CASSPNDPSSYNEQFF
V gene: TRBV6-1; J gene: TRBJ1-1; clone size: .; D gene: .; CDR3 DNA: TGTGCCAGCAGTGACGTTTGGCGGAACACTGAAGCTTTCTTT; CDR3 protein: CASSDVWRNTEAFF